This entry concerns a single T cell receptor beta chain. These data are taken from a study of T cell changes during pregnancy in multiple sclerosis. The assay was immunoSEQ multiplex PCR, and TCRdb's table has in-frame clones only and misses some. Among 40,000 to 55,000 clones listed, roughly 93% were seen once. The sequences come from CD8+ T cells from peripheral blood mononuclear cells, collected in the first trimester of pregnancy. The source is a female donor with multiple sclerosis, enrolled in a pregnancy study.

Here the CDR3 DNA reads TGTGCCACCAGACGTCGGGAAGGATTGAACACTGAAGCTTTCTTT. It yields the protein CATRRREGLNTEAFF. The genes are TRBV15 and TRBJ1-1; D is unclear. Trimming cost V 6 bases and J 0 bases, with 14 bases left between them. The germline V gene has CDR1 LNHNV and CDR2 YYDKDF (reference sequence). The length of the CDR3 is 15 residues.